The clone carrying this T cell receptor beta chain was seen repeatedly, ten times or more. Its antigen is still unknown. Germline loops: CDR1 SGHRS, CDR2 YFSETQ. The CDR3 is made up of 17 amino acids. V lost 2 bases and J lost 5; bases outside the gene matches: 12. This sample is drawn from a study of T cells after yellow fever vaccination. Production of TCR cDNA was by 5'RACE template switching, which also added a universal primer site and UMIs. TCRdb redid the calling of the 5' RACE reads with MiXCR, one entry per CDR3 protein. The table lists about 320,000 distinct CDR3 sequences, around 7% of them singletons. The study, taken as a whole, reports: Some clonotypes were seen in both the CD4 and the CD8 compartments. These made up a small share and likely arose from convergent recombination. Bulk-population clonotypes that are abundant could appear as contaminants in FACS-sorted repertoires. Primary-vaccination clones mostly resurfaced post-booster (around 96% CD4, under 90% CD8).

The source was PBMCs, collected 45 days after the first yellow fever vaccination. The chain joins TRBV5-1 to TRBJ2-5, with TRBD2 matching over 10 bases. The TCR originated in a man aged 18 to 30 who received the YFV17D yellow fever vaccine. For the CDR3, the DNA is TGCGCCAGCAGCTTAACCTTACTAGCGGGGACTCGTGAGACCCAGTACTTC. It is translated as CASSLTLLAGTRETQYF.